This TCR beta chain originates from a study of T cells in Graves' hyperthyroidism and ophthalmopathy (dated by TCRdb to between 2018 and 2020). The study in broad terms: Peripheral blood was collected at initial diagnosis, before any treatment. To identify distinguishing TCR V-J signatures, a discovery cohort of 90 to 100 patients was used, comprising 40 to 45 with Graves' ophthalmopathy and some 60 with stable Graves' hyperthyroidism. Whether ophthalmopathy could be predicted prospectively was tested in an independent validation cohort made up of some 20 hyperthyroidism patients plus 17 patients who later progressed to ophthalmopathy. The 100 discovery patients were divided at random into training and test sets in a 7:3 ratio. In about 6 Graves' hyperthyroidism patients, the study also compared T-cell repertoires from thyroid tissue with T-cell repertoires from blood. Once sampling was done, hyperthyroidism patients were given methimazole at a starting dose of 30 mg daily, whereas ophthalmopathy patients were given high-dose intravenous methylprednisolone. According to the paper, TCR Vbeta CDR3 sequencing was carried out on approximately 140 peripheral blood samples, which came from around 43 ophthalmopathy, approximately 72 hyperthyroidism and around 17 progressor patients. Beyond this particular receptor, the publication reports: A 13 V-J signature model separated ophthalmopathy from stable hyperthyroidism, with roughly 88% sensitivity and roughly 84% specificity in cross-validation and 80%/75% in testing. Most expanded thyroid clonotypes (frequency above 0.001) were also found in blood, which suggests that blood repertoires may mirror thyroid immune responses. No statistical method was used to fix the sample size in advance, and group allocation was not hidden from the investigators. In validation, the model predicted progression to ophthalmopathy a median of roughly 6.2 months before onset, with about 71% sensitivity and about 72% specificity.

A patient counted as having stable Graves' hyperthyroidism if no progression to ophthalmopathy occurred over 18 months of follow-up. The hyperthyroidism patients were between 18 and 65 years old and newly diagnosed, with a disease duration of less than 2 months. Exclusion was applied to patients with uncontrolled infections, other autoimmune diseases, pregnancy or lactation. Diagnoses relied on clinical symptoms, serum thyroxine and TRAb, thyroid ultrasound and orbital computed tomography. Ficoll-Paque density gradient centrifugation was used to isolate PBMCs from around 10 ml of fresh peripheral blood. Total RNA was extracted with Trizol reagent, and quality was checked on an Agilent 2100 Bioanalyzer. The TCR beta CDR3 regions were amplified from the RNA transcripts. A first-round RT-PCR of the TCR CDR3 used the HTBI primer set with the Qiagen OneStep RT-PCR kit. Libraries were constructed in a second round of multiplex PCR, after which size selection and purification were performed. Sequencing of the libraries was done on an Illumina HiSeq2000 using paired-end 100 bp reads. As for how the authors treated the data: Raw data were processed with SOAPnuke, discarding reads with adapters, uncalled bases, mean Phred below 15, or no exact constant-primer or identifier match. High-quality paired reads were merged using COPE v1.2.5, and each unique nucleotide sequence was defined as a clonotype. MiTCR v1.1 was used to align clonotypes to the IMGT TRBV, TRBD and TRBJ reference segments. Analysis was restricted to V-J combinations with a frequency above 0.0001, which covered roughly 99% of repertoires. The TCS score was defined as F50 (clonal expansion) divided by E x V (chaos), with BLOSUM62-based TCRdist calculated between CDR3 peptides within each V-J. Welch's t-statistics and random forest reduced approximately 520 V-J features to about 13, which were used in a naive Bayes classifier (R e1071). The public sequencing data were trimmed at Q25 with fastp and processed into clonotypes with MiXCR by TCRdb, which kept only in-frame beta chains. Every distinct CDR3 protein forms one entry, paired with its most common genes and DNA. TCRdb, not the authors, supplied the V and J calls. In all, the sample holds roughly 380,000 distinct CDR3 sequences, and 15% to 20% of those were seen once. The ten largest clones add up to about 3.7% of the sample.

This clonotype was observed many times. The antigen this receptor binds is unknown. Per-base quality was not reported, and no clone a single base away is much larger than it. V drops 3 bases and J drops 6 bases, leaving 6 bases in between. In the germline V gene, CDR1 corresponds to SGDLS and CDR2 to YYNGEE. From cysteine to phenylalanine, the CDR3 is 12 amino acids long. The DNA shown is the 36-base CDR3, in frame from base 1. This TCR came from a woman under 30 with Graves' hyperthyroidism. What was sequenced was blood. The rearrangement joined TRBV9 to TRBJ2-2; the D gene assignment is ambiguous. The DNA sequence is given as TGTGCCAGCAGCGCACGGCCCGGGGAGCTGTTTTTT. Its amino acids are CASSARPGELFF.